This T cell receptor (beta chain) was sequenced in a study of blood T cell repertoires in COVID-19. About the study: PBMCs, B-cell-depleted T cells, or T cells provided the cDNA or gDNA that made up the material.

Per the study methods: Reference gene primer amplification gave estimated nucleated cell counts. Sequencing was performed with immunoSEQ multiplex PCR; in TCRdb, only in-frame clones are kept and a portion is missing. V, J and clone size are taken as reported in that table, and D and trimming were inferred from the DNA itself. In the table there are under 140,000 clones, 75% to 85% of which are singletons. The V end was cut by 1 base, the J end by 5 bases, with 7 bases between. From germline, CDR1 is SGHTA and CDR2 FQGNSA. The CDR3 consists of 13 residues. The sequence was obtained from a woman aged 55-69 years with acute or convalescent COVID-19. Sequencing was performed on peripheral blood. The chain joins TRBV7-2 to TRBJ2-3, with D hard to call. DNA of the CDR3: TGTGCCAGCAGCTTAGTCCCCCGAGATACGCAGTATTTT. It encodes CASSLVPRDTQYF. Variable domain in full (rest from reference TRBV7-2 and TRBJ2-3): GAGVSQSPSNKVTEKGKDVELRCDPISGHTALYWYRQSLGQGLEFLIYFQGNSAPDKSGLPSDRFSAERTGGSVSTLTIQRTQQEDSAVYLCASSLVPRDTQYFGPGTRLTVL.